This T cell receptor beta chain emerged from a study of vaccination and CD4 T cells after COVID-19. The V gene end was trimmed by 5 bases and the J gene end by 7 bases; junction bases not matched to a gene: 5. Germline CDR1 is SGHAT and CDR2 is FQNNGV. CDR3 size: 13 residues. This clonotype showed up just a few times. Its antigen is undetermined. Indicated treatment: approximately nine-day PBMC culture with coronavirus spike peptide pools or control peptides (ViraFEST assay). Using peptide pools, antigen-specific T cells were expanded in ViraFEST before TCRs were sequenced. Every well contained under 2.5 million PBMCs, which were grown with around 10 IU/ml IL-2 and about 9.5 ug/ml peptide pools. With the Oncomine TCR Beta short-read assay, DNA from cultured CD4+ T cells was sequenced. TCRdb independently ran MiXCR on the PCR reads; one entry per CDR3 protein. The data contain 14,000 to 15,000 distinct CDR3 sequences, almost 50% of them singletons.

The receptor was isolated from a human donor with COVID-19. The chain is built from TRBV11-2 and TRBJ1-2; 9 bases fit TRBD1. Specimen: cultured CD4+ T cells from blood, collected after SARS-CoV-2 vaccination. This CDR3 reads CASSPTGGLGYTF. The CDR3 nucleotides read TGTGCCAGCAGCCCGACAGGGGGTCTTGGCTACACCTTC.